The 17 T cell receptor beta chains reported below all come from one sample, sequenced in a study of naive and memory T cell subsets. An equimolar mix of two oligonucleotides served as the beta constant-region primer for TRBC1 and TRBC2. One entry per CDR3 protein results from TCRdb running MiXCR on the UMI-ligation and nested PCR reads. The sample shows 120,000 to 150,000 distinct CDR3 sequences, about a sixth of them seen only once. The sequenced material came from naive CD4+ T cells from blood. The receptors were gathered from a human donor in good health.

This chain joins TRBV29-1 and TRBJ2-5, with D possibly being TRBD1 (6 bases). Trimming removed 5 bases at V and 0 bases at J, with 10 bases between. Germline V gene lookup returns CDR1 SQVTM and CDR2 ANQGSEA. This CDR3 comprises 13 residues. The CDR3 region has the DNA TGCAGCGTTCCCGGACAGAACCAAGAGACCCAGTACTTC. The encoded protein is CSVPGQNQETQYF.

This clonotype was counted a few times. CDR3 loop: CASSLGPSGNTDTQYF. CDR3 in DNA: TGTGCCAGCAGCTTAGGCCCTAGCGGGAATACAGATACGCAGTATTTT. The chain combines TRBV7-6 with TRBJ2-3; 9 bases line up with TRBD2. The CDR3 sequence is 16 residues long. V was pared by 1 base and J by 3 bases, with 5 bases of the junction left unmatched. Germline V gives CDR1 SGHVS, CDR2 FNYEAQ.

The CDR3 spells CASSTGTKNTDTQYF. CDR3 sequence (DNA): TGTGCCAGCAGTACCGGGACAAAAAACACAGATACGCAGTATTTT. The chain links TRBV11-2 to TRBJ2-3; the D gene is possibly TRBD1 (6 bases). Germline V gene sequence: CDR1 SGHAT, CDR2 FQNNGV. The CDR3 totals 15 residues. The germline V and J ends were trimmed by 6 bases and 2 bases, with 15 bases remaining between them. The variable domain in full, completed from reference TRBV11-2 and TRBJ2-3, reads EAGVAQSPRYKIIEKRQSVAFWCNPISGHATLYWYQQILGQGPKLLIQFQNNGVVDDSQLPKDRFSAERLKGVDSTLKIQPAKLEDSAVYLCASSTGTKNTDTQYFGPGTRLTVL.

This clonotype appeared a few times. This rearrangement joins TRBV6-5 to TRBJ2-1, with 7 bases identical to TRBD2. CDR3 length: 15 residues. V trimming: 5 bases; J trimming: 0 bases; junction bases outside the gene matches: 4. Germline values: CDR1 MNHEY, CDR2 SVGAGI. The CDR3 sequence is CASSGSGGSYNEQFF. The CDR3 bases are TGTGCCAGCAGTGGATCGGGAGGCTCCTACAATGAGCAGTTCTTC.

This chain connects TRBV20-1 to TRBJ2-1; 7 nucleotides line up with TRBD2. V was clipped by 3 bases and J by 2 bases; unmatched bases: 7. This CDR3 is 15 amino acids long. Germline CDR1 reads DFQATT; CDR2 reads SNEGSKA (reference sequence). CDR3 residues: CSARSGAGTYNEQFF. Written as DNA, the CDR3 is TGCAGTGCTAGGAGCGGGGCGGGAACCTACAATGAGCAGTTCTTC.

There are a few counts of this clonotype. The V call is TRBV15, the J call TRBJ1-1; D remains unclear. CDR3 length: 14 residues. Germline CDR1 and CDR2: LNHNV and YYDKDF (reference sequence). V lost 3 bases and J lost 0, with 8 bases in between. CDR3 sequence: CATSRAGMNTEAFF. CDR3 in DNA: TGTGCCACCAGCAGGGCGGGGATGAACACTGAAGCTTTCTTT. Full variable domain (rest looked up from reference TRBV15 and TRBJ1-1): DAMVIQNPRYQVTQFGKPVTLSCSQTLNHNVMYWYQQKSSQAPKLLFHYYDKDFNNEADTPDNFQSRRPNTSFCFLDIRSPGLGDTAMYLCATSRAGMNTEAFFGQGTRLTVV.

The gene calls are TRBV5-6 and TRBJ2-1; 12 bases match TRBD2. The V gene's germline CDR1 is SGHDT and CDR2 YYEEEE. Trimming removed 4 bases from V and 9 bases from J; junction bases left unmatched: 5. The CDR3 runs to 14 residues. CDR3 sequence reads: CASSRGLAGLEQFF. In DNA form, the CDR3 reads TGTGCCAGCAGCCGGGGACTAGCGGGTCTTGAGCAGTTCTTC. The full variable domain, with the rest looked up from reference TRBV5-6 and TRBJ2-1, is DAGVTQSPTHLIKTRGQQVTLRCSPKSGHDTVSWYQQALGQGPQFIFQYYEEEERQRGNFPDRFSGHQFPNYSSELNVNALLLGDSALYLCASSRGLAGLEQFFGPGTRLTVL.

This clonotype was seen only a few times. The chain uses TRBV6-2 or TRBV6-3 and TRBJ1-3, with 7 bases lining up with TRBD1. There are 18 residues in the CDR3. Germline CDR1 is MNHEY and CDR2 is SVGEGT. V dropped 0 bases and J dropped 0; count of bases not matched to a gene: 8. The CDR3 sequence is CASSYSTGQPPSGNTIYF. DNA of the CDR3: TGTGCCAGCAGTTACTCGACGGGACAGCCACCCTCTGGAAACACCATATATTTT.

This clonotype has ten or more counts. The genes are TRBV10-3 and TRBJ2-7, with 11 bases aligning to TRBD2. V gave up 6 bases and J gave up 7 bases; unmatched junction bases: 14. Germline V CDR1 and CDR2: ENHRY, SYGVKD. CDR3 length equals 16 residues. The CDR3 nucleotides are TGTGCCATCAGGGGGCGATTAGCGGGAGGGCCTGGAGAGCAGTACTTC. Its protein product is CAIRGRLAGGPGEQYF.

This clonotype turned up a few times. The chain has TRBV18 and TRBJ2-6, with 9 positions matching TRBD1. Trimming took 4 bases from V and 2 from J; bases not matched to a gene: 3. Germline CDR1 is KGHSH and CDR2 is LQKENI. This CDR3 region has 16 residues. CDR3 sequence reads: CASSLTGGPGANVLTF. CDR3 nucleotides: TGTGCCAGCTCACTTACAGGGGGCCCTGGGGCCAACGTCCTGACTTTC.

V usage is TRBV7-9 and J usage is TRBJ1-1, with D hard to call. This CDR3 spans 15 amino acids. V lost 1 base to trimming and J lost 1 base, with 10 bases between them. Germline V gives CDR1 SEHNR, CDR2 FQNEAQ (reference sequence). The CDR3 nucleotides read TGTGCCAGCAGCTTAGATGGACGCGGGAACACTGAAGCTTTCTTT. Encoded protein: CASSLDGRGNTEAFF.

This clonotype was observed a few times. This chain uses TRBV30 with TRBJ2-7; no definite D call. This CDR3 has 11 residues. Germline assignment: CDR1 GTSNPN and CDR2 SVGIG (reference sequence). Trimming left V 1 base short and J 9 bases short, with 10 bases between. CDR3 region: CAWSGGDLQYF. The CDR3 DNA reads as TGTGCCTGGAGTGGAGGCGACCTGCAGTACTTC.

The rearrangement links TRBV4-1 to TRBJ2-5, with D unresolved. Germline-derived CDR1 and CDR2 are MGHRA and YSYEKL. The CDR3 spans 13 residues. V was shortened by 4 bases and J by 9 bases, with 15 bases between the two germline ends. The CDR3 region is CASSLLPSSAQYF. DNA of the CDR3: TGCGCCAGCAGCCTCCTGCCCTCATCGGCCCAGTACTTC.

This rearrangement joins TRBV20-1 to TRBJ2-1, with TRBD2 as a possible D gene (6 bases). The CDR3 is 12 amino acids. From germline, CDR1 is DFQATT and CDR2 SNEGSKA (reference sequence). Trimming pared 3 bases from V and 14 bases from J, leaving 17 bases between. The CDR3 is CSASLLGRSKFF. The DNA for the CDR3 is TGCAGTGCTAGTTTACTCGGGAGATCGAAGTTCTTC.

In nucleotides, the CDR3 is TGTGCCAGCAGCCAAGATCAGTTCGGGGGGAACTATGGCTACACCTTC. This gives the protein CASSQDQFGGNYGYTF. The V call is TRBV3-1, the J call TRBJ1-2, with TRBD1 as a possible D gene (5 bases). The CDR3 loop spans 16 amino acids. V shed 0 bases and J shed 2 bases, with 13 bases lying between them. Looked up from germline, CDR1 is LGHDT and CDR2 is YNNKEL (reference sequence).

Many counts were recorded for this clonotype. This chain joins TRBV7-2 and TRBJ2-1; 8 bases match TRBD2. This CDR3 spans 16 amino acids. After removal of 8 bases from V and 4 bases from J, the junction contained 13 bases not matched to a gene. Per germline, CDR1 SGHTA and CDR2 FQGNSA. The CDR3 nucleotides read TGTGCCAGCTCTCTTACGTTGGCGGGAGGATACAATGAGCAGTTCTTC. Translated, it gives CASSLTLAGGYNEQFF.

CDR3 region: CSAPVLAGGYEQYF. CDR3 sequence (DNA): TGCAGTGCTCCCGTGCTAGCGGGAGGGTACGAGCAGTACTTC. V gene TRBV20-1 combines with J gene TRBJ2-7; 12 bases match TRBD2. Germline V gene lookup returns CDR1 DFQATT and CDR2 SNEGSKA (reference sequence). Losses at the gene ends were 5 bases for V and 4 bases for J; bases not matched to a gene: 6. The CDR3 is 14 amino acids.